These T cell receptor beta chains were read from a single sample in a study of Ad26.COV2.S vaccination and SARS-CoV-2 variants. Repertoires were generated with immunoSEQ multiplex PCR, while TCRdb's copy carries only in-frame clones and drops some. This table has hundreds of thousands of clones, more than 80% appearing once. Specimen: peripheral blood, collected in a trial of Ad26.COV2.S vaccine versus placebo. These receptors were collected from a person between 18 and 60 years old who received the Ad26.COV2.S COVID-19 vaccine or a placebo. The CDR3 runs from the conserved cysteine through the conserved F or W. The D gene is left open where the match is weak. Clone size, where shown, is once, few, many, or a class for clones that have expanded.

D gene: .; V gene: TRBV6-1; J gene: TRBJ1-5; clone size: few; CDR3 protein: CASSEAVNQPQHF; CDR3 DNA: TGTGCCAGCAGTGAAGCAGTCAATCAGCCCCAGCATTTT
D gene: .; V gene: TRBV6-5; J gene: TRBJ2-3; clone size: .; CDR3 protein: CASRERALTDTQYF; CDR3 DNA: TGTGCCAGCAGAGAGCGGGCGCTGACAGATACGCAGTATTTT
D gene: TRBD1; V gene: TRBV2; J gene: TRBJ1-2; clone size: .; CDR3 protein: CASSEVRTGPANYGYTF; CDR3 DNA: TGTGCCAGCAGTGAGGTACGGACAGGGCCGGCTAACTATGGCTACACCTTC
D gene: .; V gene: TRBV9; J gene: TRBJ1-4; clone size: .; CDR3 protein: CASSLGTINEKLFF; CDR3 DNA: TGTGCCAGCAGCCTTGGGACCATAAATGAAAAACTGTTTTTT
D gene: .; V gene: TRBV19; J gene: TRBJ1-5; clone size: .; CDR3 protein: CASSADFAQPQHF; CDR3 DNA: TGTGCCAGTAGTGCAGACTTCGCGCAGCCCCAGCATTTT
D gene: .; V gene: TRBV7-2; J gene: TRBJ1-6; clone size: .; CDR3 protein: CASSQGGESPLHF; CDR3 DNA: TGTGCCAGCAGCCAGGGAGGGGAGTCACCCCTCCACTTT
D gene: .; V gene: TRBV7-8; J gene: TRBJ1-1; clone size: .; CDR3 protein: CASSLWGTANTEAFF; CDR3 DNA: TGTGCCAGCAGCTTATGGGGCACCGCGAACACTGAAGCTTTCTTT
D gene: .; V gene: TRBV6-5; J gene: TRBJ1-2; clone size: .; CDR3 protein: CASSYSRGYGYTF; CDR3 DNA: TGTGCCAGCAGTTACTCGCGCGGCTATGGCTACACCTTC
D gene: .; V gene: TRBV19; J gene: TRBJ2-3; clone size: .; CDR3 protein: CASSRLAAASTDTQYF; CDR3 DNA: TGTGCCAGTAGCCGCTTGGCGGCCGCTAGCACAGATACGCAGTATTTT
D gene: .; V gene: TRBV19; J gene: TRBJ1-1; clone size: .; CDR3 protein: CASSSGTYTEAFF; CDR3 DNA: TGTGCCAGTAGCAGTGGCACTTACACTGAAGCTTTCTTT
D gene: .; V gene: TRBV25-1; J gene: TRBJ1-2; clone size: .; CDR3 protein: CASSDPRTFGYTF; CDR3 DNA: TGTGCCAGCAGTGACCCCCGAACCTTTGGCTACACCTTC
D gene: .; V gene: TRBV5-1; J gene: TRBJ2-7; clone size: .; CDR3 protein: CASSLTPHEQYF; CDR3 DNA: TGCGCCAGCAGCTTGACCCCTCACGAGCAGTACTTC
D gene: .; V gene: TRBV7-2; J gene: TRBJ2-5; clone size: .; CDR3 protein: CASSLGTAFPLDQYF; CDR3 DNA: TGTGCCAGCAGCTTAGGGACAGCGTTTCCCTTGGACCAGTACTTC
D gene: .; V gene: TRBV21-1; J gene: TRBJ2-1; clone size: .; CDR3 protein: CAIGSGARVAYEQFF; CDR3 DNA: TGTGCCATCGGTTCCGGGGCTCGGGTAGCATACGAGCAGTTCTTC
D gene: .; V gene: TRBV2; J gene: TRBJ1-1; clone size: once; CDR3 protein: CASIPPGIGSNTEAFF; CDR3 DNA: TGTGCCAGCATTCCCCCGGGGATCGGGTCGAACACTGAAGCTTTCTTT
D gene: .; V gene: TRBV27; J gene: TRBJ2-7; clone size: .; CDR3 protein: CASSYGGTPSYEQYF; CDR3 DNA: TGTGCCAGCAGTTATGGGGGCACCCCCTCCTACGAGCAGTACTTC
D gene: .; V gene: TRBV24-1; J gene: TRBJ1-1; clone size: .; CDR3 protein: CATSDSGGQRPFEAFF; CDR3 DNA: TGTGCCACCAGTGATTCGGGCGGACAGAGACCTTTTGAAGCTTTCTTT
D gene: TRBD2; V gene: TRBV24-1; J gene: TRBJ2-3; clone size: .; CDR3 protein: CATSDVSGTGRKGLAGDTQYF; CDR3 DNA: TGTGCCACCAGTGATGTCTCCGGGACAGGGCGCAAGGGACTAGCGGGAGATACGCAGTATTTT
D gene: .; V gene: TRBV5-1; J gene: TRBJ1-1; clone size: .; CDR3 protein: CASSLLRGANTEAFF; CDR3 DNA: TGCGCCAGCAGCCTACTCCGGGGGGCTAACACTGAAGCTTTCTTT
D gene: TRBD2; V gene: TRBV10-2; J gene: TRBJ2-5; clone size: .; CDR3 protein: CASSPRASGGETQYF; CDR3 DNA: TGCGCCAGCAGTCCCCGTGCAAGCGGGGGGGAGACCCAGTACTTC
D gene: .; V gene: TRBV5-1; J gene: TRBJ2-7; clone size: once; CDR3 protein: CASSPGPAYEQYF; CDR3 DNA: TGCGCCAGCAGCCCAGGACCAGCCTACGAGCAGTACTTC
D gene: .; V gene: TRBV6-6; J gene: TRBJ2-7; clone size: .; CDR3 protein: CASRRGADYEQYF; CDR3 DNA: TGTGCCAGCAGAAGGGGGGCGGACTACGAGCAGTACTTC
D gene: .; V gene: TRBV7-2; J gene: TRBJ2-1; clone size: .; CDR3 protein: CASSFHNEQFF; CDR3 DNA: TGTGCCAGCAGCTTCCACAATGAGCAGTTCTTC
D gene: .; V gene: TRBV6-5; J gene: TRBJ2-3; clone size: .; CDR3 protein: CASRANSGGKDTQYF; CDR3 DNA: TGTGCCAGCAGGGCTAATAGCGGTGGGAAAGATACGCAGTATTTT
D gene: .; V gene: TRBV10-3; J gene: TRBJ1-5; clone size: many; CDR3 protein: CAISRELNQPQHF; CDR3 DNA: TGTGCCATCAGCCGGGAGCTAAATCAGCCCCAGCATTTT
D gene: .; V gene: TRBV27; J gene: TRBJ1-4; clone size: .; CDR3 protein: CASSLNRVKGEKLFF; CDR3 DNA: TGTGCCAGCAGTTTAAACAGGGTGAAAGGAGAAAAACTGTTTTTT
D gene: .; V gene: TRBV19; J gene: TRBJ1-5; clone size: .; CDR3 protein: CASGNRDNQPQHF; CDR3 DNA: TGTGCCAGTGGTAACAGGGACAATCAGCCCCAGCATTTT
D gene: TRBD1; V gene: TRBV11-2; J gene: TRBJ1-4; clone size: .; CDR3 protein: CASRSQTGTNEKLFF; CDR3 DNA: TGTGCCAGCAGGTCGCAGACAGGGACTAATGAAAAACTGTTTTTT
D gene: TRBD1; V gene: TRBV19; J gene: TRBJ2-2; clone size: .; CDR3 protein: CASRGQGAAGELFF; CDR3 DNA: TGTGCCAGTAGGGGACAGGGGGCGGCCGGGGAGCTGTTTTTT
D gene: TRBD1; V gene: TRBV24-1; J gene: TRBJ1-5; clone size: .; CDR3 protein: CAISTGDANQPQHF; CDR3 DNA: TGTGCCATCTCGACAGGGGATGCCAATCAGCCCCAGCATTTT
D gene: .; V gene: TRBV4-1; J gene: TRBJ1-2; clone size: .; CDR3 protein: CASSQVGGYYGYTF; CDR3 DNA: TGCGCCAGCAGCCAAGTGGGCGGTTATTATGGCTACACCTTC
D gene: .; V gene: TRBV30; J gene: TRBJ2-3; clone size: .; CDR3 protein: CAWAPNEGTQYF; CDR3 DNA: TGTGCCTGGGCCCCAAACGAGGGTACGCAGTATTTT
D gene: TRBD1; V gene: TRBV10-3; J gene: TRBJ1-6; clone size: .; CDR3 protein: CAISEGTGDRPLHF; CDR3 DNA: TGTGCCATCAGTGAAGGGACAGGGGACCGACCCCTCCACTTT
D gene: .; V gene: TRBV18; J gene: TRBJ2-2; clone size: .; CDR3 protein: CASSPSYGLLNTGELFF; CDR3 DNA: TGTGCCAGCTCACCTTCTTACGGACTCCTAAACACCGGGGAGCTGTTTTTT
D gene: .; V gene: TRBV9; J gene: TRBJ2-1; clone size: once; CDR3 protein: CASSLRPGNYNEQFF; CDR3 DNA: TGTGCCAGCAGCCTCCGTCCAGGGAACTACAATGAGCAGTTCTTC
D gene: .; V gene: TRBV6-5; J gene: TRBJ1-3; clone size: .; CDR3 protein: CASSYGSGISGNTIYF; CDR3 DNA: TGTGCCAGCAGTTACGGCAGTGGGATTTCTGGAAACACCATATATTTT
D gene: TRBD2; V gene: TRBV18; J gene: TRBJ2-5; clone size: .; CDR3 protein: CASSFGLAGGPETQYF; CDR3 DNA: TGTGCCAGCTCATTTGGACTAGCGGGGGGGCCGGAGACCCAGTACTTC